The 13 T cell receptor beta chains below were found in one sample sequenced in a study of beta chain features in type 1 diabetes. Expressed TCRB transcripts got sequenced, as all isolated RNA was reverse transcribed. Produced via immunoSEQ multiplex PCR; TCRdb's table is partial and in-frame only. The sample holds 360,000 or so clones, about 20% seen once. Sequenced input: naive CD4+ T cells from blood. These TCRs come from a woman aged 18-29 years in good health.

The V gene is TRBV19, the J gene TRBJ2-2, with TRBD1 matching over 11 bases. The CDR3 extends over 14 amino acids. V dropped 11 bases and J dropped 6; count of bases not matched to a gene: 8. The germline gives CDR1 LNHDA, CDR2 SQIVND (reference sequence). CDR3 in amino acids: CASKDRGLAGELFF. The CDR3 DNA reads as TGTGCCTCGAAGGACAGGGGGCTGGCCGGGGAGCTGTTTTTT. The whole variable domain, remainder taken from reference TRBV19 and TRBJ2-2, is DGGITQSPKYLFRKEGQNVTLSCEQNLNHDAMYWYRQDPGQGLRLIYYSQIVNDFQKGDIAEGYSVSREKKESFPLTVTSAQKNPTAFYLCASKDRGLAGELFFGEGSRLTVL.

CDR3 in amino acids: CASSATRDNQPQHF. CDR3 nucleotide sequence: TGTGCCAGCTCGGCAACTCGGGACAATCAGCCCCAGCATTTT. The chain uses TRBV2 and TRBJ1-5; no reliable D call. From germline, CDR1 is SNHLY and CDR2 FYNNEI. Deletions cut 8 bases from V and 3 bases from J, with 14 bases between. This CDR3 contains 14 residues.

This clone came up a few times. As DNA, the CDR3 is TGCAGTGCGTGGGAGACAACCGAGTACTTC. It is translated as CSAWETTEYF. The genes are TRBV20-1 and TRBJ2-4; the D gene is possibly TRBD2 (5 bases). CDR1 DFQATT and CDR2 SNEGSKA come from the germline V gene (reference sequence). The CDR3 is 10 amino acids. V was trimmed by 6 bases and J by 14 bases, leaving 14 bases between them.

The gene calls are TRBV19 and TRBJ2-1, with a possible D match to TRBD2 (6 bases). Germline V gene sequence: CDR1 LNHDA, CDR2 SQIVND (reference sequence). The CDR3 runs 16 residues. V lost 7 bases, J lost 11 bases, and 27 bases lay in between. CDR3 sequence: CASTPGGWGARAKQFF. The CDR3 DNA follows: TGTGCCAGTACCCCCGGGGGTTGGGGAGCGCGGGCCAAGCAGTTCTTC.

This clone was counted a few times. The rearrangement uses TRBV5-1 and TRBJ2-1, with TRBD2 matching over 10 bases. The length of the CDR3 is 16 residues. With 2 bases clipped from V and 8 bases from J, the junction kept 10 bases outside the gene matches. The germline V gene encodes CDR1 SGHRS and CDR2 YFSETQ. The CDR3 nucleotides read TGCGCCAGCAGCTTTTTGGAGCGGGGGGGCCTTTATGAGCAGTTCTTC. This gives the protein CASSFLERGGLYEQFF.

The chain carries TRBV12-5 and TRBJ2-1; the D gene is possibly TRBD1 (5 bases). V dropped 6 bases and J dropped 0 bases, with 9 bases sitting between them. The CDR3 contains 14 residues. The germline V gene encodes CDR1 LGHNT and CDR2 FRNRAP. This CDR3 is CASGLDSSYNEQFF. DNA of the CDR3: TGTGCTAGTGGACTTGACAGCTCCTACAATGAGCAGTTCTTC. Variable domain in full (rest from reference TRBV12-5 and TRBJ2-1): DARVTQTPRHKVTEMGQEVTMRCQPILGHNTVFWYRQTMMQGLELLAYFRNRAPLDDSGMPKDRFSAEMPDATLATLKIQPSEPRDSAVYFCASGLDSSYNEQFFGPGTRLTVL.

This clone showed up just a few times. A junction boundary mismatches the germline segment, possibly from a read error. The genes are TRBV20-1 and TRBJ1-1, with TRBD1 identical over 9 bases. This CDR3 contains 10 residues. Looked up from germline, CDR1 is DFQATT and CDR2 is SNEGSKA (reference sequence). The CDR3 DNA sequence: TGCAGTGCTCACCGGGACAGGGATCTTTTT. Amino acid sequence: CSAHRDRDLF.

This clone was observed a few times. The chain recombines TRBV13 with TRBJ2-7, with D tentatively TRBD1 (5 bases). The CDR3 totals 14 residues. Deletions cut 3 bases from V and 0 bases from J, with 9 bases between. Germline assignment: CDR1 PRHDT and CDR2 FYEKMQ (reference sequence). The CDR3 loop is CASSFRVSSYEQYF. The CDR3 nucleotides read TGTGCCAGCAGCTTCAGGGTTAGCTCCTACGAGCAGTACTTC.

This clone appeared a few times. The chain is built from TRBV5-1 and TRBJ2-1; possible D gene TRBD1, 5 bases. CDR1 is SGHRS and CDR2 is YFSETQ in the germline V gene. V was cut by 0 bases and J by 7 bases, with 8 bases left in between. This CDR3 comprises 13 residues. The CDR3 coding sequence is TGCGCCAGCAGCTTGGCCAGGGAAAATGAGCAGTTCTTC. Translated: CASSLARENEQFF.

V gene TRBV7-2 combines with J gene TRBJ2-3, with D possibly matching TRBD1 (7 bases). The germline CDR1 and CDR2 sequences are SGHTA and FQGNSA. Between the trimmed V and J ends, which lost 4 bases and 0 bases, there was a span of 14 bases. CDR3 length equals 16 residues. The chain's CDR3 is CASSSPGGRSTDTQYF. Written as DNA, the CDR3 is TGTGCCAGCAGCTCGCCAGGGGGGCGGAGCACAGATACGCAGTATTTT.

This clone has a handful of counts. The chain links TRBV5-6 to TRBJ1-2; TRBD1 is a possible D gene (5 bases). Germline values: CDR1 SGHDT, CDR2 YYEEEE. Trimming took off 4 bases at V and 7 bases at J, with 14 bases between the two ends. The CDR3 covers 13 residues. The CDR3 DNA is TGTGCCAGCAGCGTACAGGAGGGCCTTGGCTACACCTTC. Translation gives CASSVQEGLGYTF.

The rearrangement uses TRBV18 and TRBJ2-7, with D perhaps matching TRBD1 (6 bases). The V and J ends lost 0 bases and 5 bases respectively, with 11 bases between them. The CDR3 runs to 14 residues. The V gene's germline CDR1 is KGHSH and CDR2 LQKENI. DNA of the CDR3: TGTGCCAGCTCACCACCTAACAGGGCTGACGAGCAGTACTTC. Its protein product is CASSPPNRADEQYF.

The genes are TRBV4-3 and TRBJ2-6; the D gene is possibly TRBD1 (6 bases). The ends were cut back, 3 bases at V and 2 bases at J, with 14 bases in the middle. The CDR3 totals 17 residues. Germline-derived CDR1 and CDR2 are LGHNA and YSLEER. The CDR3 region has the DNA TGCGCCAGCAGCCAGACAGGTCTAAGGGCTGGGGCCAACGTCCTGACTTTC. Its translation: CASSQTGLRAGANVLTF.